This entry describes one TCR beta chain. Its target is unknown. Sample-barcoded 5' priming and a J-beta primer mix drove a second PCR of about 6 to 12 cycles. TCRdb recomputed calls from the 5' RACE reads with MiXCR, one row per CDR3 protein. The profile shows approximately 1,000,000 distinct CDR3 sequences, roughly two fifths of them singletons. The data stem from a study of blood T cells in healthy people across ages. Study-wide findings and caveats: Unknown donor CMV status possibly confounded expanded clonotype changes. Older age coincided with a roughly linear decline in TCR beta diversity per million T cells.

The J segment lost 4 bases and the V segment lost 1 base, leaving 6 bases of the junction unmatched. From germline, CDR1 is DFQATT and CDR2 SNEGSKA (reference sequence). This CDR3 has 16 residues. Sequenced input: blood. The receptor was derived from a man between 18 and 29 years old in good health. The V call is TRBV20-1, the J call TRBJ1-5; 11 nucleotides align to TRBD1. The CDR3: CSARGDRGSRNQPQHF. Written as DNA, the CDR3 is TGCAGTGCTAGAGGGGACAGGGGGTCTAGGAATCAGCCCCAGCATTTT.